A selection of T cell receptor beta chains follows, all from one sample in a study of breast tumors, draining lymph nodes, adjacent tissues. TCRdb recomputed calls from the multiplex PCR reads with MiXCR, one row per CDR3 protein. The sample holds 150,000 to 200,000 distinct CDR3 sequences, 30% to 40% seen once. The specimen sequenced was axillary lymph node tissue. All receptors come from a female donor with breast cancer. Some clones in this sample may be carry-over from other donors' samples. CDR3s include the opening cysteine and the closing phenylalanine or tryptophan. D genes are given only for firm matches. Size is stated for part of the rows, as once, few or many counts, or as a class when the clone is expanded.

D	size	V	J	CDR3	DNA
TRBD1	NA	TRBV20-1	TRBJ1-1	CSARLQGMNTEAFF	TGCAGTGCTAGGCTACAGGGGATGAACACTGAAGCTTTCTTT
NA	many	TRBV2	TRBJ2-7	CASSETVVHEQYF	TGTGCCAGCAGTGAGACAGTAGTCCACGAGCAGTACTTC
NA	many	TRBV20-1	TRBJ2-7	CSARESYEQYF	TGCAGTGCTAGAGAGTCTTACGAGCAGTACTTC
NA	many	TRBV11-2	TRBJ1-4	CASSLGAGPATNEKLFF	TGTGCCAGCAGCTTAGGGGCAGGACCTGCAACTAATGAAAAACTGTTTTTT
NA	many	TRBV7-8	TRBJ1-3	CASSLGGSGNTIYF	TGTGCCAGCAGCCTCGGGGGCTCTGGAAACACCATATATTTT
NA	many	TRBV19	TRBJ1-3	CASSIRGESSSGNTIYF	TGTGCCAGTAGTATACGGGGAGAGTCCTCCTCTGGAAACACCATATATTTT
TRBD1	many	TRBV6-5	TRBJ2-1	CASSSPGQSNEQFF	TGTGCCAGCAGTTCACCGGGACAGTCCAATGAGCAGTTCTTC
TRBD1	many	TRBV4-3	TRBJ2-1	CASSQDLAGGSYNEQFF	TGCGCCAGCAGCCAAGATCTAGCAGGGGGCTCCTACAATGAGCAGTTCTTC
TRBD1	many	TRBV29-1	TRBJ2-3	CSVSSGTGSRTDTQYF	TGCAGCGTTTCCTCCGGGACAGGCTCCCGCACAGATACGCAGTATTTT
NA	many	TRBV30	TRBJ2-6	CAWTGSGANVLTF	TGTGCCTGGACTGGGTCTGGGGCCAACGTCCTGACTTTC
TRBD2	NA	TRBV24-1	TRBJ2-3	CATSDLTSGGVSTDTQYF	TGTGCCACCAGTGACCTTACTAGCGGGGGTGTGAGCACAGATACGCAGTATTTT
NA	NA	TRBV20-1	TRBJ2-3	CSAQGWSGPTDTQCF	TGCAGTGCGCAGGGGTGGAGCGGCCCCACGGATACGCAGTGTTTT
TRBD1	many	TRBV20-1	TRBJ2-1	CSALGTGGDNEQFF	TGCAGTGCTCTCGGGACAGGGGGGGACAATGAGCAGTTCTTC
NA	many	TRBV20-1	TRBJ1-3	CSARAPRGRVSSGNTIYF	TGCAGTGCTAGAGCCCCGCGGGGCAGGGTGAGCTCTGGAAACACCATATATTTT
TRBD1	many	TRBV12-3/TRBV12-4	TRBJ1-5	CASSPGQGRSNQPQHF	TGTGCCAGCAGTCCAGGACAGGGAAGGAGCAATCAGCCCCAGCATTTT
TRBD1	many	TRBV5-5	TRBJ1-6	CASTPRGANNSPLHF	TGTGCCAGCACCCCCAGGGGGGCTAATAATTCACCCCTCCACTTT
TRBD1	NA	TRBV19	TRBJ2-2	CATKRTGHTGELFF	TGTGCCACTAAAAGGACAGGGCACACCGGGGAGCTGTTTTTT
NA	many	TRBV7-8	TRBJ1-6	CASSLVRKYSPLHF	TGTGCCAGCAGCTTAGTCAGAAAGTATTCACCCCTCCACTTT
TRBD2	many	TRBV7-2	TRBJ2-3	CASSLIAGKTDTQYF	TGTGCCAGCAGCTTAATAGCGGGAAAAACAGATACGCAGTATTTT
NA	many	TRBV7-2	TRBJ2-7	CASSAGQLLSYEQYF	TGTGCCAGCAGCGCGGGACAGCTACTCTCCTACGAGCAGTACTTC
TRBD2	many	TRBV10-3	TRBJ2-7	CAISESGGFYEQYF	TGTGCCATCAGTGAGTCGGGGGGGTTCTACGAGCAGTACTTC
NA	NA	TRBV25-1	TRBJ1-5	CASGGAAYSNQPQHF	TGTGCTAGCGGGGGGGCCGCTTATAGCAATCAGCCCCAGCATTTT
NA	many	TRBV20-1	TRBJ2-7	CSARISHLRSYEQYF	TGCAGTGCTAGGATAAGCCATTTGAGGTCCTACGAGCAGTACTTC
NA	NA	TRBV20-1	TRBJ1-1	CSARAGGTEAFF	TGCAGTGCTAGGGCGGGGGGGACTGAAGCTTTCTTT
NA	many	TRBV5-1	TRBJ2-3	CASRHTDTQYF	TGCGCCAGCAGACACACAGATACGCAGTATTTT
NA	NA	TRBV19	TRBJ2-2	CASSKAGISTGELFF	TGTGCCAGTAGTAAGGCAGGGATTAGCACCGGGGAGCTGTTCTTT
TRBD1	many	TRBV7-6	TRBJ2-2	CASSWGQAKGGELFF	TGTGCCAGCAGCTGGGGACAGGCCAAGGGCGGGGAGCTGTTTTTT
TRBD2	few	TRBV6-2/TRBV6-3	TRBJ2-3	CASSHEREAPTDTQYF	TGTGCCAGCAGTCACGAGCGGGAGGCCCCCACAGATACGCAGTATTTT
NA	many	TRBV9	TRBJ2-7	CASSVGGAHDEQYF	TGTGCCAGCAGCGTAGGAGGGGCGCATGACGAGCAGTACTTC
TRBD1	few	TRBV28	TRBJ2-1	CASSVPTGVNEQFF	TGTGCCAGCAGTGTACCCACAGGGGTCAATGAGCAGTTCTTC
NA	NA	TRBV2	TRBJ2-5	CASSEARTTRTF	TGTGCCAGCAGTGAAGCCCGGACAACAAGGACCTTC
NA	few	TRBV6-5	TRBJ2-2	CASSSPTLAGSAGELFF	TGTGCCAGCAGTTCCCCTACTCTAGCAGGGTCGGCCGGGGAGCTGTTTTTT
TRBD2	many	TRBV7-6	TRBJ2-1	CASSLVGGGVNEQFF	TGTGCCAGCAGCTTAGTAGGCGGGGGGGTTAATGAGCAGTTCTTC
NA	many	TRBV2	TRBJ1-4	CASNKEAGLSEKLFF	TGTGCCAGCAATAAGGAAGCAGGCTTATCTGAAAAACTGTTTTTT
TRBD1	many	TRBV7-6	TRBJ2-5	CASSLSTGTETQYF	TGTGCCAGCAGCTTATCGACAGGGACAGAGACCCAGTACTTC
TRBD2	NA	TRBV10-1	TRBJ2-1	CASSDKLGSGRDNEQFF	TGCGCCAGCAGTGATAAGTTGGGAAGCGGGAGGGACAATGAGCAGTTCTTC
NA	NA	TRBV6-6	TRBJ2-2	CASQTGELFF	TGTGCCAGCCAGACGGGGGAGCTGTTTTTT
NA	NA	TRBV29-1	TRBJ2-5	CSADSRGTQYF	TGCAGCGCCGATTCGAGGGGGACCCAGTACTTC
NA	many	TRBV7-8	TRBJ2-6	CASSFGRSGANVLTF	TGTGCCAGCAGCTTCGGCCGCTCTGGGGCCAACGTCCTGACTTTC
TRBD2	many	TRBV7-3	TRBJ2-1	CASSLQRGGINEQFF	TGTGCCAGCAGCTTACAGCGGGGGGGTATAAATGAGCAGTTCTTC
NA	many	TRBV20-1	TRBJ1-5	CSASPMGATIGQPQHF	TGCAGTGCTAGTCCCATGGGGGCGACAATTGGGCAGCCCCAGCATTTT
TRBD2	NA	TRBV5-4	TRBJ2-1	CASSVPGLDYEQGFSSYNEQFF	TGTGCCAGCAGCGTACCGGGACTAGACTACGAGCAGGGCTTCAGCTCCTACAATGAGCAGTTCTTC
NA	many	TRBV30	TRBJ1-3	CAWRHTGTGNTIYF	TGTGCCTGGAGACATACAGGGACTGGAAACACCATATATTTT
TRBD2	many	TRBV19	TRBJ2-1	CASSPVTSASYNEQFF	TGTGCCAGTAGCCCCGTGACTAGCGCCTCCTACAATGAGCAGTTCTTC
TRBD2	many	TRBV19	TRBJ2-7	CASSFGTSGAYEQYF	TGTGCCAGTAGTTTCGGGACTAGCGGAGCCTACGAGCAGTACTTC
TRBD1	many	TRBV20-1	TRBJ1-5	CSATGTGGYQPQHF	TGCAGTGCTACCGGGACAGGGGGCTATCAGCCCCAGCATTTT
NA	NA	TRBV5-4	TRBJ2-5	CASSWGYTGQETQYF	TGTGCCAGCAGCTGGGGGTATACCGGCCAAGAGACCCAGTACTTC
NA	NA	TRBV29-1	TRBJ2-3	CSVRPYGDEQYF	TGCAGCGTCCGCCCTTACGGGGATGAGCAGTATTTT
NA	many	TRBV7-3	TRBJ2-3	CASSMGSAGGDTQYF	TGTGCCAGCAGCATGGGGTCAGCGGGCGGAGATACGCAGTATTTT
NA	NA	TRBV15	TRBJ2-2	CAASRDYVGQQSTGELFF	TGCGCCGCCAGCAGAGATTACGTCGGACAGCAGAGCACCGGGGAGCTGTTTTTT
TRBD2	many	TRBV6-2/TRBV6-3	TRBJ2-1	CASSYWGTSDEQFF	TGTGCCAGCAGTTACTGGGGGACTAGCGATGAGCAGTTCTTC
NA	many	TRBV7-8	TRBJ1-6	CASSFSQGNNSPLHF	TGTGCCAGCAGCTTTTCACAGGGAAATAATTCACCCCTCCACTTT
NA	many	TRBV7-2	TRBJ2-1	CASTTYSGITWFF	TGTGCCAGCACCACTTACTCCGGGATCACGTGGTTCTTC
NA	many	TRBV6-5	TRBJ1-2	CASRRTPQGGYTF	TGTGCCAGCAGACGGACACCCCAAGGGGGCTACACCTTC
NA	many	TRBV30	TRBJ2-3	CAWSVGQHEDTQYF	TGTGCCTGGAGTGTTGGACAGCACGAGGATACGCAGTATTTT
NA	many	TRBV6-5	TRBJ1-3	CASSYSRRGNTIYF	TGTGCCAGCAGTTACTCCCGGAGAGGAAACACCATATATTTT
NA	many	TRBV10-3	TRBJ1-5	CAIRGGDNQPQHF	TGTGCCATCAGAGGAGGGGACAATCAGCCCCAGCATTTT
NA	once	TRBV4-3	TRBJ2-1	CAGSQDSFAENEQFF	TGCGCTGGCAGCCAAGACTCCTTCGCGGAGAATGAGCAGTTCTTC
NA	NA	TRBV7-2	TRBJ1-4	CASSLGGGDEKLFF	TGTGCCAGCAGCTTAGGAGGGGGGGATGAAAAACTGTTTTTT
TRBD1	many	TRBV29-1	TRBJ1-4	CSALPDRDEKLFF	TGCAGCGCCCTACCTGACAGGGACGAAAAACTGTTTTTT